These 6 T cell receptor beta chains share one sample of origin, sequenced in a study of CD8+CD57+ T cells in acquired aplastic anemia. Genomic DNA was employed as the template in profiling TCR beta VDJ and CDR3. TCRdb analysed the reads with MiXCR anew, one entry per CDR3 protein. In the table there are fewer than 200,000 distinct CDR3 sequences, roughly 50% of which are singletons. Patients chosen for sequencing had CD8+CD57+ cells that had expanded, as shown by flow cytometry. The specimen sequenced was sorted CD4+, CD8+, or CD8+CD57+ T cells (not recorded which) from PBMCs. These receptors were taken from a human donor with aplastic anemia.

This clonotype was detected once. A junction end diverges from the germline sequence, so it may reflect a read error. The chain has TRBV7-6 and TRBJ1-4; the D is unclear. CDR1 is SGHVS and CDR2 is FNYEAQ in the germline V gene. The CDR3 is 13 amino acids. Here the CDR3 reads CVSSFAMGEKLFF. The DNA for the CDR3 is TGTGTCAGCAGCTTTGCGATGGGTGAAAAACTGTTTTTT.

This clonotype was detected many times. The gene calls are TRBV7-3 and TRBJ1-2; D remains ambiguous. V gave up 2 bases and J gave up 8 bases, with 12 bases separating them. The CDR3 extends over 13 amino acids. Germline CDR1 reads SGHTA; CDR2 reads FQGTGA. The CDR3 is CASSLGRGLGYTF. The CDR3 coding sequence is TGTGCCAGCAGCTTAGGTAGAGGATTGGGCTACACCTTC.

This clonotype was detected many times. The V gene is TRBV6-1, the J gene TRBJ1-3; no firm D call. Trimming removed 5 bases from V and 0 bases from J, with 11 bases in between. Germline loops: CDR1 MNHNS, CDR2 SASEGT. The CDR3 spans 15 residues. CDR3 sequence: CASSSMDGSGNTIYF. DNA of the CDR3: TGTGCCAGCAGTTCAATGGACGGCTCTGGAAACACCATATATTTT.

The table lists this clonotype with many counts. J is TRBJ2-5 and V is TRBV6-5; a possible D gene is TRBD1 (6 bases). The CDR3 length is 14 residues. Germline CDR1 is MNHEY and CDR2 is SVGAGI. The V end lost 5 bases, the J end lost 3 bases, and 13 bases lay between the germline ends. The CDR3, as DNA: TGTGCCAGCAGTAACCGGGACACCGAAGAGACCCAGTACTTC. Amino acid sequence: CASSNRDTEETQYF.

The J gene is TRBJ2-1, the V gene TRBV24-1; D gene ambiguous. Trimming left V 5 bases short and J 9 bases short, with 13 bases between. Germline CDR1 KGHDR, CDR2 SFDVKD. CDR3 length: 13 amino acids. The CDR3 loop is CATSVTGTGEQFF. DNA of the CDR3: TGTGCCACCAGTGTGACCGGAACCGGTGAGCAGTTCTTC.

Only one count was recorded for this clonotype. V gene TRBV10-1 combines with J gene TRBJ2-2; D is unclear. There are 13 residues in the CDR3. The germline V gene encodes CDR1 WNHNN and CDR2 SYGVQD (reference sequence). V was pared by 6 bases and J by 4 bases, with 9 bases between. Here the CDR3 DNA reads TGCGCCAGCAGCGGCAGCATCACCGGGGAGCTGTTTTTT. Residues: CASSGSITGELFF.